This TCR beta chain was identified during a study of T cell responses to AZD1222 COVID-19 vaccine. As regards this clone: Its antigen is as yet unknown.

Profiled with immunoSEQ multiplex PCR; TCRdb holds only in-frame clones, not every one. The sample has some 86,000 clones, around 73% seen once; the top ten hold more than 20%. Notes on the study in general: Most donors were white British and more were female, and clonal diversity was possibly underestimated. Receipt of two AZD1222 doses was followed by a rise in Spike-specific TCR breadth and depth. All repertoire sampling was performed exclusively after the peak T cell response.

The CDR3 is 16 residues long. V was trimmed by 0 bases and J by 2 bases, leaving 13 bases between them. CDR1 is SGDLS, CDR2 YYNGEE, per germline. The chain carries TRBV9 and TRBJ2-3; tentative D call: TRBD2 (6 bases). The sample was peripheral blood, taken on day 0 of AZD1222 vaccination. The TCR originated in an adult in good health. For the CDR3, the DNA is TGTGCCAGCAGCGTAGGGGGACTTGTTCTCACAGATACGCAGTATTTT. Translation: CASSVGGLVLTDTQYF.